This T cell receptor (beta chain) was profiled in a study of blood T cell repertoires in COVID-19. Study at large: Nucleic acid was either cDNA or gDNA, and it came from T cells, B-cell-depleted T cells, or PBMCs.

Sequencing used immunoSEQ multiplex PCR; TCRdb keeps in-frame clones, though not all of them. The top ten hold 25% to 30% of the sample, which has under 200,000 clones, about 87% seen once. This clone has a handful of counts. CDR3 length: 18 amino acids. Trimming removed 2 bases at V and 0 bases at J, with 15 bases between. The germline V gene has CDR1 SGHTS and CDR2 YDEGEE. The chain is built from TRBV5-8 and TRBJ2-6, with D perhaps matching TRBD2 (6 bases). The receptor was isolated from a man aged 55 to 70 with acute or convalescent COVID-19. The sample taken for sequencing was peripheral blood. Here the CDR3 reads CASSFVRGWSSGANVLTF. The CDR3, as DNA: TGTGCCAGCAGCTTCGTGCGGGGTTGGAGCTCTGGGGCCAACGTCCTGACTTTC. Based on the CDR3 plus reference TRBV5-8 and TRBJ2-6, the full variable domain is EAGVTQSPTHLIKTRGQQATLRCSPISGHTSVYWYQQALGLGLQFLLWYDEGEERNRGNFPPRFSGRQFPNYSSELNVNALELEDSALYLCASSFVRGWSSGANVLTFGAGSRLTVL.